Listed below are T cell receptor beta chains from one sample, sequenced in a study of blood T cell repertoires in COVID-19. Profiled with immunoSEQ multiplex PCR; TCRdb holds only in-frame clones, not every one. This repertoire shows approximately 69,000 clones, around 77% found once; its top ten account for approximately 16%. Sequenced input: peripheral blood. These receptors all come from a man between 60 and 70 years old with acute or convalescent COVID-19. Both conserved end residues are part of each CDR3. Fields, in order: J gene, V gene, clone size, CDR3 protein. Some rows have no size entry. The others give once, few or many, or a class for an expanded clone.

TRBJ2-5,TRBV7-6,NA,CASSQMDRGTETQYF
TRBJ1-2,TRBV4-3,NA,CASSPGGGQGSYGYTF
TRBJ1-3,TRBV9,NA,CASSVVPKGALGNTIYF
TRBJ2-5,TRBV11-3,NA,CASSPGDREKTQYF
TRBJ2-3,TRBV10-2,NA,CASSHQRPGLAGADTDTQYF
TRBJ1-4,TRBV6-5,NA,CASRGSPNEKLFF
TRBJ2-5,TRBV7-2,NA,CASSLARTVEETQYF
TRBJ1-6,TRBV5-1,NA,CASSFSIGTGRNSPLHF
TRBJ2-3,TRBV7-2,once,CASSLGWTSGGTDTQYF
TRBJ2-3,TRBV24-1,NA,CATSVTGIADTQYF
TRBJ1-6,TRBV7-8,NA,CASSLQGDTNSPLHF
TRBJ1-2,TRBV30,NA,CAWSPPGFGYGYTF
TRBJ1-1,TRBV7-2,NA,CASSRTGGTEAFF
TRBJ2-1,TRBV19,NA,CASSLYNEQFF
TRBJ1-2,TRBV6-6,NA,CASSRDSTNYGYTF